This T cell receptor (beta chain) was obtained from a study of shared clonotypes between healthy human individuals. Regarding the study as a whole: Clonotype sharing among donors likely depends on sequencing depth. Clonotypes that were shared across four donors made up 4% to 6% of naive CD4 clonotypes.

CD8 cells regarded as naive lacked CD45RO, were positively chosen for CCR7, and omitted terminally differentiated effector memory CD45RA+ cells. The study drew its donors from healthy HIV-negative adults without recent acute infections or vaccinations. This clone occurred a few times. Its antigen is still unknown. This sample also contains other DNA sequences that code for the same CDR3. Data came from immunoSEQ multiplex PCR; TCRdb stores just in-frame clones and leaves some out. The sample contains around 2,000,000 clones, 85% to 95% of which appear only once. The clonotype originates from a man in his late teens or twenties in good health. The sequencing sample was made of naive CD8+ T cells sorted from blood.

This CDR3 is CASSLGGGELFF. The CDR3 DNA reads as TGTGCCAGCAGTTTAGGGGGCGGGGAGCTGTTTTTT. The gene calls are TRBV27 and TRBJ2-2, with D possibly called TRBD1 or TRBD2 (5 bases each). This CDR3 spans 12 amino acids. Deletions cut 2 bases from V and 7 bases from J, with 5 bases between. Germline values: CDR1 MNHEY, CDR2 SMNVEV (reference sequence).